The 5 T cell receptor beta chains listed next were all sequenced from one sample in a study. Cells sorted as Tregs were CD4+, CD25+ and CD127-/low. TCRdb reanalysed the 5' RACE reads using MiXCR and keeps one entry per CDR3 protein. The repertoire has 34,000 or so distinct CDR3 sequences, 25% to 30% of them found once; the top ten carry 2% to 2.5%. The sample consisted of tumor-infiltrating Tregs sorted from the breast tumor. Every receptor here comes from a female donor with breast cancer.

This clonotype was recorded at least ten times. The chain recombines TRBV6-5 with TRBJ1-5; D is perhaps TRBD1 (6 bases). The CDR3 runs to 14 residues. Trimming pared 4 bases from V and 7 bases from J, leaving 14 bases between. From germline, CDR1 is MNHEY and CDR2 SVGAGI. CDR3 coding DNA: TGTGCCAGCAGTTCCCGGGGGGCTAGCCAGCCCCAGCATTTT. Encoded protein: CASSSRGASQPQHF.

A single count supports this clonotype. One base away lies a much larger clone, so this may be a sequencing read error. The chain has TRBV20-1 and TRBJ2-7; 8 nucleotides line up with TRBD1. The germline gives CDR1 DFQATT, CDR2 SNEGSKA (reference sequence). There are 14 residues in the CDR3. This CDR3 is CSAAPDRGSYERYF. The CDR3 nucleotides are TGCAGTGCCGCACCAGACAGGGGATCCTACGAGCGGTACTTC.

The rearrangement links TRBV6-1 to TRBJ2-1; possibly TRBD1 for D (6 bases). Germline V gene data show CDR1 as MNHNS and CDR2 as SASEGT. The CDR3 totals 12 residues. Trimming pared 6 bases from V and 8 bases from J, leaving 11 bases between. The CDR3 region is CASSPTGDEQFF. Here the CDR3 DNA reads TGTGCCAGCAGCCCGACAGGTGATGAGCAGTTCTTC.

A word on this clonotype: A much larger clone differs from this one at a single base, so this may be a read error. The chain recombines TRBV6-5 with TRBJ2-2, with a tentative D call TRBD2 (5 bases). The CDR3 runs to 16 residues. The germline V gene encodes CDR1 MNHEY and CDR2 SVGAGI. V was trimmed by 3 bases and J by 9 bases, leaving 20 bases between them. The CDR3 reads CASSYGQDWGTRELFF. DNA for the CDR3: TGTGCCAGCAGTTATGGTCAGGACTGGGGTACCAGGGAGCTGTTTTTT.

This clonotype was seen repeatedly, ten times or more. The gene calls are TRBV4-1 and TRBJ2-7, with TRBD2 matching 12 bases. This CDR3 spans 14 amino acids. Per the germline V gene, CDR1 is MGHRA and CDR2 is YSYEKL. V gave up 3 bases and J gave up 4 bases; unmatched junction bases: 1. The CDR3 here is CASSQGLAGYEQYF. In DNA, the CDR3 is TGCGCCAGCAGCCAGGGACTAGCGGGTTACGAGCAGTACTTC.